What follows are 7 T cell receptor beta chains derived from one specimen sequenced in a study of blood T cell repertoires in COVID-19. TCRdb's table, derived via immunoSEQ multiplex PCR, lists solely in-frame clones and lacks some. The sample lists about 160,000 clones; around 93% were seen once. Sequencing was performed on peripheral blood. Receptor source: a man aged 25 to 45 with COVID-19, enrolled during active disease.

V gene TRBV7-9 combines with J gene TRBJ2-1, with 8 bases fitting TRBD2. The CDR3 length is 15 residues. V lost 5 bases, J lost 9 bases, and 12 bases stayed unmatched. Germline V lookup: CDR1 SEHNR, CDR2 FQNEAQ (reference sequence). CDR3 nucleotide sequence: TGTGCCAGCAGCGTATCGTCGGGGGGGCCTGGTGAGCAGTTCTTC. This codes for CASSVSSGGPGEQFF.

This clone was observed a handful of times. This chain uses TRBV6-2 or TRBV6-3 with TRBJ1-5; 7 bases are shared with TRBD1. After removal of 1 base from V and 3 bases from J, the junction contained 6 bases not matched to a gene. The CDR3 contains 16 residues. Per the germline V gene, CDR1 is MNHEY and CDR2 is SVGEGT. CDR3 in amino acids: CASSYYRTGPNQPQHF. The CDR3 region has the DNA TGTGCCAGCAGTTACTACCGGACAGGCCCCAATCAGCCCCAGCATTTT.

The chain has TRBV5-1 and TRBJ1-6; a possible D gene is TRBD1 (6 bases). The CDR3 is made up of 16 amino acids. V was shortened by 1 base and J by 5 bases, with 13 bases between the two germline ends. From germline, CDR1 is SGHRS and CDR2 YFSETQ. CDR3 DNA sequence: TGCGCCAGCAGCTTGCAGGGGCGAATGGATAATTCACCCCTCCACTTT. It encodes CASSLQGRMDNSPLHF.

The chain employs TRBV5-8 and TRBJ1-2; 8 bases are shared with TRBD1. Germline CDR1 and CDR2: SGHTS and YDEGEE. The CDR3 runs to 15 residues. J lost 6 bases, V lost 4 bases, and 11 bases had no gene match. The CDR3 region is CASSGRTGGSNGYTF. DNA for the CDR3: TGTGCCAGCAGCGGCCGAACAGGGGGGAGTAATGGCTACACCTTC.

The table lists this clone with a few counts. The chain carries TRBV24-1 and TRBJ2-1, with D tentatively TRBD1 (6 bases). Per the germline V gene, CDR1 is KGHDR and CDR2 is SFDVKD. The CDR3 is 19 amino acids. Trimming stripped 4 bases from V and 1 base from J, with 22 bases between. This CDR3 reads CATSDSGARDTLSYNEQFF. The CDR3 region has the DNA TGTGCCACCAGTGACTCCGGGGCCCGGGACACGCTTTCCTACAATGAGCAGTTCTTC.

The V call is TRBV9, the J call TRBJ2-7, with 11 nucleotides matching TRBD2. J gave up 0 bases and V 3 bases, and 2 bases lay outside the gene matches. The germline V gene has CDR1 SGDLS and CDR2 YYNGEE. CDR3 size: 15 residues. The CDR3 nucleotides read TGTGCCAGCAGCGAGGGACTAGCGGTCTCCTACGAGCAGTACTTC. Protein sequence: CASSEGLAVSYEQYF.

This sequence joins TRBV27 and TRBJ1-1; 9 bases agree with TRBD1. With 2 bases clipped from V and 1 base from J, the junction kept 2 bases outside the gene matches. Germline lookup yields CDR1 MNHEY and CDR2 SMNVEV (reference sequence). The CDR3 runs to 15 residues. The CDR3 nucleotides are TGTGCCAGCAGTTTAACGGGACAGGGGAACACTGAAGCTTTCTTT. It yields the protein CASSLTGQGNTEAFF.